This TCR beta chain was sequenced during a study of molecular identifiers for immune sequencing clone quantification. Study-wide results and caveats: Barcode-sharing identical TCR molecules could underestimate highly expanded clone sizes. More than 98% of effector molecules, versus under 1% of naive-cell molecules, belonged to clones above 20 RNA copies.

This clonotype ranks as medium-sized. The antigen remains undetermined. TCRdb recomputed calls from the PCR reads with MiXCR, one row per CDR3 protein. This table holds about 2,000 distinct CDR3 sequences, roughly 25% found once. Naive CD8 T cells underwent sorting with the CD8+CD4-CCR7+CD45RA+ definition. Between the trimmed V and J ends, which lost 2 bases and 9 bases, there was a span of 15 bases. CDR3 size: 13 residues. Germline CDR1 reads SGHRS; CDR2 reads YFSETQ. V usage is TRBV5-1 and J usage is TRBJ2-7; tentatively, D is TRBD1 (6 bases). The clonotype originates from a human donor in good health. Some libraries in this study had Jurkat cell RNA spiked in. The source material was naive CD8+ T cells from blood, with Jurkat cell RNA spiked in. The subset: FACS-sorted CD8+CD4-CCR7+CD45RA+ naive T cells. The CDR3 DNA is TGCGCCAGCAGCTTAAACAGGGAAACTGTGCAGTACTTC. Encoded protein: CASSLNRETVQYF. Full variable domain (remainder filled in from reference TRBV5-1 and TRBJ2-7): KAGVTQTPRYLIKTRGQQVTLSCSPISGHRSVSWYQQTPGQGLQFLFEYFSETQRNKGNFPGRFSGRQFSNSRSEMNVSTLELGDSALYLCASSLNRETVQYFGPGTRLTVT.